This is a list of T cell receptor beta chains from one sample in a study of blood T cell repertoires in COVID-19. Assay used: immunoSEQ multiplex PCR; TCRdb lists only in-frame clones, some missing. This table holds a few hundred thousand clones, just under 90% found once. The sequencing input was PBMCs or T cells enriched from blood (not recorded which). The receptors stem from a woman in her twenties or thirties who had recovered from COVID-19. The CDR3 runs from the conserved cysteine through the conserved F or W. A D gene is named only where the DNA matches it firmly. Not every row has a clone size; where given, it reads once, few, many or a size class.

>TRBV27|NA|TRBD2|TRBJ2-1
TGTGCCAGCAGTCTCACAGCGGGAGGTCAGAATGAGCAGTTCTTC
CASSLTAGGQNEQFF
>TRBV5-1|NA|NA|TRBJ2-7
TGCGCCAGCAGCTTGGCTGGGGGGGAGCAGTACTTC
CASSLAGGEQYF
>TRBV20-1|NA|NA|TRBJ2-7
TGCAGTGCTAGTTTAGCGTTGAGCTCCTACGAGCAGTACTTC
CSASLALSSYEQYF
>TRBV10-1|NA|NA|TRBJ1-3
TGCGCCAGCAGTGAATTCTTGGGAAACACCATATATTTT
CASSEFLGNTIYF
>TRBV4-3|NA|TRBD1|TRBJ1-2
TGCGCCAGCAGCCAGGAATCACAGGGGGTCGTTAACTATGGCTACACCTTC
CASSQESQGVVNYGYTF
>TRBV18|NA|TRBD2|TRBJ2-7
TGTGCCAGCTCACCACGCGCGGGAGGGCCTATAGAGTCCTCCGAGCAGTACTTC
CASSPRAGGPIESSEQYF
>TRBV27|NA|TRBD1|TRBJ2-7
TGTGCCAGCAGTTTCGGCATTGTAGGGACAGGGTTTGAGCAGTACTTC
CASSFGIVGTGFEQYF
>TRBV29-1|once|NA|TRBJ2-6
TGCAGCGCCGGATGGCGGGGATCAGGGGCCAACGTCCTGACTTTC
CSAGWRGSGANVLTF
>TRBV7-3|few|NA|TRBJ2-7
TGTGCCAGCAGCCGCGAAGTGCTCGTTGAGCACGAGCAGTACTTC
CASSREVLVEHEQYF
>TRBV4-1|few|TRBD2|TRBJ2-5
TGCGCCAGCAGCCAAGATTGGCTAGCGGGGGGCCCCCGCCAAGAGACCCAGTACTTC
CASSQDWLAGGPRQETQYF
>TRBV5-1|NA|NA|TRBJ1-2
TGCGCCAGCAGCTTGGGACAGGCGGATGGCTACACCTTC
CASSLGQADGYTF
>TRBV11-2|NA|TRBD2|TRBJ2-4
TGTGCCAGCAGCTACCTGCCGGGACTAGCGGACTTTAAGGGGAACATTCAGTACTTC
CASSYLPGLADFKGNIQYF
>TRBV7-9|NA|TRBD1|TRBJ2-1
TGTGCCAGCAGCGACCGGGACAGATACAATGAGCAGTTCTTC
CASSDRDRYNEQFF
>TRBV11-2|NA|TRBD2|TRBJ2-1
TGTGCCAGCAGCCCGCTGACGGCACCTAGCGGGGGCCACAATGAGCAGTTCTTC
CASSPLTAPSGGHNEQFF
>TRBV7-6|NA|NA|TRBJ2-2
TGTGCCAGCAGCTTTATCGCCGGGGAGCTGTTTTTT
CASSFIAGELFF
>TRBV1|NA|NA|TRBJ2-3
TGCACCAGCAGCCAAGGACAGGGGGCAACCAAAAGCACAGATACGCAGTATTTT
CTSSQGQGATKSTDTQYF
>TRBV2|NA|TRBD2|TRBJ2-3
TGTGCCAACTCCGGGGAAGAGCGGGATTTTCAGTATTTT
CANSGEERDFQYF
>TRBV6-5|NA|TRBD1|TRBJ2-2
TGTGCCAGCAGTTTGGGACAGCACACCGGGGAGCTGTTTTTT
CASSLGQHTGELFF
>TRBV11-2|NA|NA|TRBJ1-6
TGTGCCAGCAGCTTACGACAGGTTCCAACTTCACCCCTCCACTTT
CASSLRQVPTSPLHF
>TRBV30|NA|NA|TRBJ1-1
TGTGCCTGGAGTCCCCTGCGGGGGTCGCCTAACACTGAAGCTTTCTTT
CAWSPLRGSPNTEAFF
>TRBV2|NA|NA|TRBJ1-6
TGTGCCAGCACCCAGGACAGCTCCTATAATTCACCCCTCCACTTT
CASTQDSSYNSPLHF
>TRBV9|NA|NA|TRBJ2-3
TGTGCCAGCAGCGTAGTTGGGGGCGTAGGAGATACGCAGTATTTT
CASSVVGGVGDTQYF
>TRBV12-3/TRBV12-4|NA|NA|TRBJ1-1
TGTGCCAGCAGTTCCTACACTGAAGCTTTCTTT
CASSSYTEAFF
>TRBV27|NA|TRBD1|TRBJ2-2
TGTGCCAGCAGTCTCCGGACAGGGAAGGTTACCGGGGAGCTGTTTTTT
CASSLRTGKVTGELFF
>TRBV23-1|NA|TRBD1|TRBJ2-2
TGCGCCAGTTATCCGGGACAGGGGAACACCGGGGAGCTGTTTTTT
CASYPGQGNTGELFF
>TRBV7-6|few|NA|TRBJ2-7
TGTGCCAGCAGCGCAGGGCCACCCTACGAGCAGTACTTC
CASSAGPPYEQYF
>TRBV4-1|NA|TRBD2|TRBJ2-3
TGCGCCAGCAGCCTTTCGGGACTAGCGGGGTCGGATACGCAGTATTTT
CASSLSGLAGSDTQYF
>TRBV18|NA|TRBD1|TRBJ1-2
TGTGCCAGCTCACCCGACAGGGCTCGGGGCTACACCTTC
CASSPDRARGYTF
>TRBV5-1|NA|NA|TRBJ1-3
TGCGCCAGCAGCTTCACGGGGCGGGGATCTGGAAACACCATATATTTT
CASSFTGRGSGNTIYF
>TRBV27|NA|NA|TRBJ2-7
TGTGCCAGCAGTTTACTCCCTCATAGCTCCTACGAGCAGTACTTC
CASSLLPHSSYEQYF
>TRBV18|NA|TRBD1|TRBJ2-2
TGTGCCAGCTCCCCCTCTCAGGGGGCCGTCGGGGAGCTGTTTTTT
CASSPSQGAVGELFF
>TRBV7-2|few|NA|TRBJ2-7
TGTGCCAGCAGCTTAGGGATAACGGGAGCTTCCGAGCAGTACTTC
CASSLGITGASEQYF
>TRBV19|NA|NA|TRBJ1-1
TGTGCCAGTAGTACAAACCGAGGCACTGAAGCTTTCTTT
CASSTNRGTEAFF
>TRBV6-4|few|TRBD1|TRBJ1-2
TGTGCCAGCAGTGAGCGAGGGGGCGGTTTATCCTATGGCTACACCTTC
CASSERGGGLSYGYTF
>TRBV10-3|NA|NA|TRBJ1-3
TGTGCCATCAGTGAGGGGGCCCGGGGGGGCAGCTCTGGAAACACCATATATTTT
CAISEGARGGSSGNTIYF
>TRBV10-3|NA|NA|TRBJ1-1
TGTGCCATCAGTGAGTCGCCAGGGATGGGCACTGAAGCTTTCTTT
CAISESPGMGTEAFF
>TRBV4-1|NA|TRBD2|TRBJ2-6
TGCGCCAGCAGCCAAGGGGCAGCGGGAGCTTTTGGGGCCAACGTCCTGACTTTC
CASSQGAAGAFGANVLTF
>TRBV27|NA|NA|TRBJ2-3
TGTGCCAGCAGTCCCCCGGGCCTAGGGGCGCAGTATTTT
CASSPPGLGAQYF
>TRBV6-2/TRBV6-3|NA|TRBD1|TRBJ2-3
TGTGCCAGCAGTTACGACAGGGCGGGTGATACGCAGTATTTT
CASSYDRAGDTQYF
>TRBV19|NA|TRBD2|TRBJ2-2
TGTGCCACCAGAACCTCCGGGACTAGCTCGACCGGGGAGCTGTTTTTT
CATRTSGTSSTGELFF
>TRBV10-3|NA|TRBD1|TRBJ1-4
TGTGCCATCAGTGAAACCTCGACAGGGGGGAAGGAAAAACTGTTTTTT
CAISETSTGGKEKLFF
>TRBV7-8|NA|NA|TRBJ1-6
TGTGCCAGCAGCTCACAGAGTAATTCACCCCTCCACTTT
CASSSQSNSPLHF
>TRBV6-5|NA|TRBD2|TRBJ2-3
TGTGCCAGTCTGACTAGCGGAGGTACAGATACGCAGTATTTT
CASLTSGGTDTQYF
>TRBV27|NA|TRBD2|TRBJ2-1
TGTGCCAGCAGTTTTCAGGCTAGCGGGAAATACAATGAGCAGTTCTTC
CASSFQASGKYNEQFF
>TRBV19|NA|NA|TRBJ2-7
TGTGCCAGTAGTTTCCGAGGCGAGCAGTACTTC
CASSFRGEQYF
>TRBV18|NA|NA|TRBJ2-7
TGTGCCAGCTCACCGAATGCATTAGCCCCATTGGAGCAGTACTTC
CASSPNALAPLEQYF